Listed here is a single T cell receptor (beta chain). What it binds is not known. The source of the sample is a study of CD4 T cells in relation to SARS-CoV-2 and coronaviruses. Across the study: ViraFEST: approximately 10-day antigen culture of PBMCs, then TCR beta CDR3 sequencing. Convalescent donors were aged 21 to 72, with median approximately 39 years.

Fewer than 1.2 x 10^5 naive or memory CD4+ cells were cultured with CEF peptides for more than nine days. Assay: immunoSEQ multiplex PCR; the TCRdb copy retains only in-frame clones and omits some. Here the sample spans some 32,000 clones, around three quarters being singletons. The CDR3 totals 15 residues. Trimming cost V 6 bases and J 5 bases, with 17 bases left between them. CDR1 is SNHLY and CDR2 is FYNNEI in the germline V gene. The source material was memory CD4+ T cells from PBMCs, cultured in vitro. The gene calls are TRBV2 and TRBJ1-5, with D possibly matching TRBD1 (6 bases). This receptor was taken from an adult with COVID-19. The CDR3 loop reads CASRGGGGGHQPQHF. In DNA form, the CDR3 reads TGTGCCAGCAGAGGAGGAGGGGGGGGACATCAGCCCCAGCATTTT.